Below are 20 T cell receptor beta chains sequenced from a single sample in a study of blood T cell repertoires in COVID-19. This table comes from immunoSEQ multiplex PCR, and its TCRdb copy is limited to in-frame clones, with some not included. The profile covers 90,000 to 130,000 clones, with roughly 84% appearing a single time and 0.7% to 0.85% taken by the ten largest. The sequencing input was peripheral blood. These receptors were obtained from a woman in her 70s with acute or convalescent COVID-19.

The chain carries TRBV21-1 and TRBJ1-5; the table's D gene call, TRBD1, was not cross checked with the DNA. TRBV21-1 is tagged as a pseudogene. The CDR3 runs to 14 residues. The CDR3 protein is CASQGTGGNQPQHF. The CDR3 DNA follows: TGTGCCAGCCAGGGGACAGGGGGCAATCAGCCCCAGCATTTT.

The chain joins TRBV11-2 to TRBJ1-6; D not resolved. The CDR3 spans 15 residues. Germline V lookup: CDR1 SGHAT, CDR2 FQNNGV. V lost 0 bases and J 7 bases, leaving 10 bases between the germline ends. CDR3 in DNA: TGTGCCAGCAGCTTAGACCTGATCGGGAATTCACCCCTCCACTTT. This sequence encodes CASSLDLIGNSPLHF. The full variable domain, its missing parts supplied by reference TRBV11-2 and TRBJ1-6, is EAGVAQSPRYKIIEKRQSVAFWCNPISGHATLYWYQQILGQGPKLLIQFQNNGVVDDSQLPKDRFSAERLKGVDSTLKIQPAKLEDSAVYLCASSLDLIGNSPLHFGNGTRLTVT.

The chain joins TRBV5-1 to TRBJ2-1; 7 nucleotides match TRBD1. Germline V gene data show CDR1 as SGHRS and CDR2 as YFSETQ. The V gene end was trimmed by 4 bases and the J gene end by 5 bases; junction bases not matched to a gene: 3. The CDR3 is 13 amino acids. The CDR3 DNA sequence: TGCGCCAGCAGCGAGGGACAGAACAATGAGCAGTTCTTC. Protein: CASSEGQNNEQFF.

This clone was recorded once. V is TRBV5-1 and J is TRBJ1-4; 12 bases align to TRBD1. Germline CDR1 is SGHRS and CDR2 is YFSETQ. V lost 2 bases and J lost 7; bases outside the gene matches: 9. CDR3 size: 17 residues. The CDR3 protein is CASSLAGTGGASEKLFF. CDR3 nucleotide sequence: TGCGCCAGCAGCTTAGCCGGGACAGGGGGCGCGTCTGAAAAACTGTTTTTT.

The rearrangement links TRBV19 to TRBJ2-5; D is perhaps TRBD2 (5 bases). The CDR3 totals 15 residues. CDR1 and CDR2 (germline): LNHDA, SQIVND (reference sequence). Trimming cost V 1 base and J 5 bases, with 14 bases left between them. The CDR3 loop reads CASSIGFLARETQYF. Here the CDR3 DNA reads TGTGCCAGTAGTATAGGTTTCCTAGCCAGGGAGACCCAGTACTTC.

The chain links TRBV5-1 to TRBJ2-7, with D possibly being TRBD2 (5 bases). Germline CDR1 is SGHRS and CDR2 is YFSETQ. The CDR3 covers 13 residues. The germline V and J ends were trimmed by 0 bases and 6 bases, with 10 bases remaining between them. In DNA, the CDR3 is TGCGCCAGCAGCTTGGTCGGGGAGAGCGAGCAGTACTTC. Amino acid sequence: CASSLVGESEQYF.

The V call is TRBV27, the J call TRBJ2-7; the match to TRBD1 covers 10 bases. The CDR3 loop spans 15 amino acids. Trimming at V came to 4 bases and at J to 5 bases, leaving 8 bases not matched to a gene. The germline V gene encodes CDR1 MNHEY and CDR2 SMNVEV (reference sequence). The CDR3 loop is CASSSLGTGAHEQYF. Here the CDR3 DNA reads TGTGCCAGCAGTTCCCTCGGGACAGGGGCCCACGAGCAGTACTTC.

The chain recombines TRBV25-1 with TRBJ2-5; no reliable D call. The CDR3 runs 12 residues. V lost 3 bases to trimming and J lost 4 bases, with 6 bases between them. CDR1 is MGHDK and CDR2 is SYGVNS in the germline V gene. In DNA, the CDR3 is TGTGCCAGCAGTGATCCGGGAGAGACCCAGTACTTC. This sequence encodes CASSDPGETQYF.

This clone was seen a single time. V is TRBV19 and J is TRBJ2-3; D unresolved. V gave up 1 base and J gave up 0 bases, with 8 bases separating them. The CDR3 is 15 amino acids. The germline V gene has CDR1 LNHDA and CDR2 SQIVND (reference sequence). The CDR3 here is CASSIGDSSTDTQYF. CDR3 bases: TGTGCCAGTAGTATAGGCGACTCAAGCACAGATACGCAGTATTTT.

This clone was found once. The chain couples TRBV9 to TRBJ2-3, with TRBD2 as a possible D gene (7 bases). The CDR3 has 16 amino acids. Between the trimmed V and J ends, which lost 3 bases and 0 bases, there was a span of 14 bases. Per germline, CDR1 SGDLS and CDR2 YYNGEE. The CDR3 here is CASSAGGGDSTDTQYF. CDR3 nucleotide sequence: TGTGCCAGCAGCGCAGGAGGGGGGGACAGCACAGATACGCAGTATTTT.

The CDR3 sequence is CASSVGEGASSGNTIYF. The CDR3 DNA reads as TGTGCCAGCAGCGTAGGTGAGGGGGCTAGCTCTGGAAACACCATATATTTT. The chain joins TRBV9 to TRBJ1-3, with 7 positions matching TRBD1. Germline loops: CDR1 SGDLS, CDR2 YYNGEE. There are 17 residues in the CDR3. J was trimmed by 0 bases and V by 0 bases; bases with no gene match: 6. The full variable domain, with the rest looked up from reference TRBV9 and TRBJ1-3, is DSGVTQTPKHLITATGQRVTLRCSPRSGDLSVYWYQQSLDQGLQFLIQYYNGEERAKGNILERFSAQQFPDLHSELNLSSLELGDSALYFCASSVGEGASSGNTIYFGEGSWLTVV.

The gene calls are TRBV9 and TRBJ2-7; 10 nucleotides match TRBD1. Germline loops: CDR1 SGDLS, CDR2 YYNGEE. V gave up 2 bases and J gave up 7 bases; unmatched junction bases: 3. This CDR3 has 13 amino acids. CDR3: CASSVGTGVEQYF. CDR3 in DNA: TGTGCCAGCAGCGTGGGGACAGGGGTAGAGCAGTACTTC.

This clone is a singleton in its sample. V and J are TRBV7-9 and TRBJ1-3, with 11 bases that match TRBD1. V shed 4 bases and J 1 base; nucleotides not matched to a gene: 3. Germline V gene lookup returns CDR1 SEHNR and CDR2 FQNEAQ (reference sequence). This CDR3 region has 16 residues. As DNA, the CDR3 is TGTGCCAGCAGCTCGGGACAGGGGGTTTCTGGAAACACCATATATTTT. This sequence encodes CASSSGQGVSGNTIYF.

This clone was picked up one time. The V call is TRBV19, the J call TRBJ1-6, with no clear D. Trimming took 7 bases from V and 7 from J, leaving 14 bases between them. This CDR3 is built from 14 residues. Germline CDR1 reads LNHDA; CDR2 reads SQIVND (reference sequence). DNA for the CDR3: TGTGCCAGTAACAACCTCGAACCCAATTCACCCCTCCACTTT. Protein: CASNNLEPNSPLHF. Combining the CDR3 with reference TRBV19 and TRBJ1-6 gives the whole variable domain DGGITQSPKYLFRKEGQNVTLSCEQNLNHDAMYWYRQDPGQGLRLIYYSQIVNDFQKGDIAEGYSVSREKKESFPLTVTSAQKNPTAFYLCASNNLEPNSPLHFGNGTRLTVT.

The V gene is TRBV2, the J gene TRBJ1-1; 9 bases are a match to TRBD1. Germline CDR1 and CDR2: SNHLY and FYNNEI. After removal of 9 bases from V and 0 bases from J, the junction contained 14 bases not matched to a gene. The CDR3 length is 17 residues. The CDR3 DNA is TGTGCCAGGGCTTCTCTACAGGGGGCGATGGTGAACACTGAAGCTTTCTTT. Translating gives CARASLQGAMVNTEAFF. Together with reference TRBV2 and TRBJ1-1, the CDR3 gives the full variable domain: EPEVTQTPSHQVTQMGQEVILRCVPISNHLYFYWYRQILGQKVEFLVSFYNNEISEKSEIFDDQFSVERPDGSNFTLKIRSTKLEDSAMYFCARASLQGAMVNTEAFFGQGTRLTVV.

The V gene is TRBV4-1, the J gene TRBJ2-1, with D possibly TRBD2 on 5 matching bases. V was shortened by 8 bases and J by 9 bases, with 11 bases between the two germline ends. The CDR3 sequence is 11 residues long. Germline V gene sequence: CDR1 MGHRA, CDR2 YSYEKL. The DNA for the CDR3 is TGCGCCAGCGGAGGTCGGGGTGAGCAGTTCTTC. Translating it yields CASGGRGEQFF.

The chain couples TRBV11-3 to TRBJ2-1; TRBD2 aligns across 8 bases. Germline CDR1 SGHNT, CDR2 YENEEA. Trimming removed 5 bases from V and 7 bases from J; junction bases left unmatched: 4. The CDR3 consists of 13 residues. The CDR3 sequence: CASSPLAGNEQFF. The DNA for the CDR3 is TGTGCCAGCAGCCCATTAGCGGGGAATGAGCAGTTCTTC. The full variable domain, in which reference TRBV11-3 and TRBJ2-1 provide the parts outside the CDR3, is EAGVVQSPRYKIIEKKQPVAFWCNPISGHNTLYWYLQNLGQGPELLIRYENEEAVDDSQLPKDRFSAERLKGVDSTLKIQPAELGDSAVYLCASSPLAGNEQFFGPGTRLTVL.

The chain recombines TRBV11-2 with TRBJ2-3, with D possibly TRBD1 on 5 matching bases. Trimming shortened V by 8 bases and J by 1 base, and 7 bases separated the two germline ends. Germline-derived CDR1 and CDR2 are SGHAT and FQNNGV. The CDR3 is made up of 12 amino acids. CDR3 nucleotides: TGTGCCAGCGGCAGGGGCACAGATACGCAGTATTTT. Encoded protein: CASGRGTDTQYF.

The gene calls are TRBV30 and TRBJ1-5; D is ambiguous. This CDR3 has 12 residues. The V end lost 5 bases, the J end lost 3 bases, and 8 bases lay between the germline ends. From germline, CDR1 is GTSNPN and CDR2 SVGIG (reference sequence). The CDR3 loop is CAWGSFNQPQHF. In DNA form, the CDR3 reads TGTGCCTGGGGGTCTTTCAATCAGCCCCAGCATTTT.

V usage is TRBV23-1 and J usage is TRBJ1-2, with D tentatively TRBD1 (5 bases). TRBV23-1 is an ORF; its function is uncertain. The CDR3 totals 15 residues. V lost 7 bases to trimming and J lost 4 bases, with 19 bases between them. The CDR3 nucleotides are TGCGCCAGCAACCCTCAAACGGGGGGGTTCTATGGCTACACCTTC. It translates to CASNPQTGGFYGYTF.